This TCR beta chain was captured in a study of blood T cell repertoires in COVID-19. Whole-study context: Both acute and convalescent COVID-19 samples were obtained from the United States, Italy and Spain. Sources were T cells, B-cell-depleted T cells, or PBMCs; the material itself was cDNA or gDNA.

With 4 bases removed from V and 4 bases from J, the gap between germline ends came to 14 bases. The CDR3 has 13 amino acids. Germline V lookup: CDR1 GTSNPN, CDR2 SVGIG (reference sequence). In the original analysis: Reference gene primer amplification gave nucleated cell count estimates. Here immunoSEQ multiplex PCR was the method, and the copy in TCRdb shows in-frame clones only, minus some. The DNA gave D and trimming, while V, J and clone size come from that table. The sample includes about 58,000 clones, about 79% of them seen just once. Sequenced sample: peripheral blood. The rearrangement joins TRBV30 to TRBJ2-7, with TRBD1 as a possible D gene (6 bases). The TCR originated in a human donor in a cohort sampled during active COVID-19. CDR3 loop: CAWKKGHLYEQYF. CDR3 bases: TGTGCCTGGAAGAAGGGACACTTATACGAGCAGTACTTC.